These 6 T cell receptor beta chains were sequenced from one sample in a study of T cell responses to AZD1222 COVID-19 vaccine. Sequenced by immunoSEQ multiplex PCR; TCRdb stores in-frame clones only, minus some. The sample consists of 190,000 or so clones, approximately 93% of them appearing once. The sample here was peripheral blood, taken 28 days after the second AZD1222 dose. These receptors all stem from an adult who received the AZD1222 COVID-19 vaccine.

This chain uses TRBV4-1 with TRBJ1-2; 11 bases line up with TRBD1. The CDR3 is 20 amino acids. V trimming: 2 bases; J trimming: 4 bases; junction bases outside the gene matches: 18. In germline, CDR1 is MGHRA, CDR2 YSYEKL. The CDR3 DNA reads TGCGCCAGCAGCCAACGGACAGGGGGCGCAAATATCCCTACCTTCTATGGCTACACCTTC. Its translation is CASSQRTGGANIPTFYGYTF.

The V gene is TRBV5-1, the J gene TRBJ1-6; D gene uncertain. The CDR3 has 17 residues. Germline CDR1 and CDR2: SGHRS and YFSETQ. V lost 3 bases, J lost 4 bases, and 17 bases lay in between. The CDR3 DNA follows: TGCGCCAGCAGCTCTGGAGACCCAGCACCTTATAATTCACCCCTCCACTTT. As protein: CASSSGDPAPYNSPLHF.

This clone was detected a few times. The rearrangement uses TRBV5-1 and TRBJ1-1; 11 bases match TRBD1. Trimming removed 5 bases from V and 10 bases from J; junction bases left unmatched: 7. The CDR3 contains 13 residues. Germline CDR1 is SGHRS and CDR2 is YFSETQ. The DNA of the CDR3 is TGCGCCAGCAGACCCCCCGGGACAGGGGGAGCTTTCTTT. Translation gives CASRPPGTGGAFF.

The rearrangement links TRBV6-1 to TRBJ1-1; TRBD1 is a possible D gene (6 bases). This CDR3 has 14 residues. Germline values: CDR1 MNHNS, CDR2 SASEGT. The V end was cut by 3 bases, the J end by 3 bases, with 11 bases between. CDR3 sequence (DNA): TGTGCCAGCAGTGAGTTCAGGGGTGACACTGAAGCTTTCTTT. This gives the protein CASSEFRGDTEAFF.

The chain uses TRBV6-5 and TRBJ2-3, with TRBD2 matching 9 bases. After removal of 2 bases from V and 6 bases from J, the junction contained 6 bases not matched to a gene. Per germline, CDR1 MNHEY and CDR2 SVGAGI. This CDR3 is 15 amino acids long. Here the CDR3 reads CASSYRRGGPDTQYF. In nucleotides, the CDR3 is TGTGCCAGCAGTTACCGGCGGGGGGGTCCGGATACGCAGTATTTT.

This rearrangement joins TRBV7-2 to TRBJ1-2; D unclear. The CDR3 is made up of 13 amino acids. CDR1 and CDR2 (germline): SGHTA, FQGNSA. Trimming removed 4 bases at V and 3 bases at J, with 9 bases between. DNA for the CDR3: TGTGCCAGCAGCTCCCCTGGGGACTATGGCTACACCTTC. Protein product: CASSSPGDYGYTF.